This T cell receptor beta chain was sequenced during a study of cytomegalovirus exposure and HLA in healthy donors (dated by TCRdb to 2015 to 2018). Notes on the research overall: An earlier analysis of approximately 590 of the donors reported roughly 270 Gb of sequence data and about 100 million unique TCR beta sequences from roughly 200 million T cells. Among the roughly 430 genotyped donors, around 81% belonged to the genetic ancestry cluster associated with self-reported Caucasian donors. All discovery cohort repertoires had been generated using a single sequencing platform. Typing coverage differed by locus: A, B, C, DRB1 and DQB1 were typed in about 629-640 donors, DQA1 in about 550, DPA1 in some 600, and DPB1 in around 440. High-throughput TCR immunosequencing, statistical association of individual TCRs with disease status, and machine learning were combined to predict cytomegalovirus infection status. Roughly 5 DR-DQ haplotypes were handled as single units for association and clustering, since linkage in the cohort was strong. The study was designed to test whether signatures of past pathogen exposure could be identified by cataloging public T cell receptors. Roughly 300 gigabases of sequencing data and around 80 million unique TCR sequences made up an early release that covered several hundred HLA-typed donors. Besides the first cohort of around 670 subjects, a separate validation cohort made up of over 100 different subjects was used. Rather than drawing on any new phenotypic data, the later analysis identified candidate immune exposures from TCR beta sequences and the way those sequences occurred across donors. In a later analysis, previously published TCR beta repertoires from 550 to 700 donors were re-analyzed and high-resolution HLA genotyping was added so that TCR occurrence patterns could be studied. HLA typing covered class I and class II loci at four-digit resolution. Among about 400 genotyped donors of the cohort, an average of approximately 240,000 unique TCR beta nucleotide sequences was sequenced per donor, of which about 18% were non-productive. In an earlier analysis of 587 of the donors, high-throughput TCR beta sequencing was used to judge whether each TCR beta V gene segment behaved as functional or pseudogenic. Genome-wide SNP genotypes for about 65% of the roughly 670 donors were used in a later genetic analysis, which treated that subset as a discovery cohort. Using immunosequencing, the study profiled T cell repertoires from 666 subjects and related those repertoires to cytomegalovirus serostatus. Donor age, sex, ethnicity and CMV serostatus were collected together with the repertoire data.

In regard to this clone: Its antigen has not been determined. No base quality values were provided; no much bigger clone lies one nucleotide off.

Study-wide findings and limitations: For the cohort, immune exposure information was limited to CMV serostatus. Most TCR sequences were seen in very few donors, while some public TCRs were found in many individuals. According to a later analysis, parvovirus B19, influenza, CMV and Epstein-Barr virus appeared linked to several top co-occurrence clusters. Roughly uniform sequencing depth across donors was assumed in presence/absence analyses, although this assumption may not hold. Correlated functional status among segregating V segments might be attributable to linkage disequilibrium, but an unknown experimental factor could not be ruled out. A cluster of highly shared sequence variants was judged likely to represent a technical artifact of the sequencing pipeline. Specific HLA alleles were associated with over 15,000 TCR beta sequences at a false discovery rate of 0.05 in a later analysis. Because the 87-base-pair reads could not distinguish some IMGT-functional V segments, including TRBV6-2 and TRBV6-3, those segments were excluded. An association between a missense DCLRE1C variant and V-gene and J-gene trimming of TCR beta chains was found in a later genetic analysis and replicated in an independent cohort. The authors suggested that the approach could potentially be extended to other disease states and immunological phenotypes. According to a later genetic analysis, donors in an Asian-associated ancestry cluster had fewer N-insertions in productive TCRs than the approximately 650-donor mean. Strong co-occurrence of HLA alleles, especially DR and DQ, made assigning TCR associations to individual alleles difficult. Only TCR beta chains were sequenced in this cohort, and the absence of alpha or paired-chain data limited detectable features. The classifier was reported to diagnose cytomegalovirus status with high specificity and sensitivity in both the original cohort and the validation cohort. Because HLA typing was unavailable for some donors at each locus, only the typed subset was used in association tests. In vitro tests confirmed that a few of the cytomegalovirus-associated TCR beta chains recognize cytomegalovirus antigens. A later analysis found that TCR association rates varied across HLA loci, with DRB1 alleles showing the most associated TCRs and HLA-C alleles the fewest. The earlier analysis of a few hundred of the donors excluded seventeen rarely observed V segments, including chromosome 9 orphons, because counts were too low. Broadly in line with IMGT annotations, most TCR beta V segments showed up in productive rearrangements about 87% or about 30% of the time in an earlier analysis of 450 to 750 of the donors. A total of about 180 TCR beta chains were listed by the study as associated with cytomegalovirus. In a later analysis, HLA-associated TCR beta chains showed more clonal expansion and lower generation probabilities than non-associated chains that were equally common. According to a later analysis, most CMV-associated TCR beta chains appeared to be HLA-restricted, and the HLA associations seemed to be driven largely by CMV exposure. A further reported finding was that TCR beta sequences accurately predicted the HLA-A and HLA-B alleles for most subjects in the first cohort.

Trimming costs V 1 base and J 6 bases, and their ends lie 17 bases apart. In the germline V gene, CDR1 corresponds to SGHRS and CDR2 to YFSETQ. From cysteine to phenylalanine, the CDR3 is 16 amino acids long. The entry retains the CDR3 DNA only, 48 bases that are in frame from base 1. The cohort was made up of about 670 healthy bone marrow donors. All cohort members were sampled while nominally healthy, although unrecorded immune exposures were likely present. The donor was CMV seronegative and belonged to the group of under 400 seronegative cohort members. A peripheral blood sample was provided by each donor, and peripheral blood mononuclear cells were used for TCR beta sequencing. The Qiagen DNeasy Blood Extraction Kit was used to extract genomic DNA from the blood cell samples. The library was generated by the immunoSEQ multiplex PCR assay. For the multiplex PCR, a mixture combining 60 forward primers for TCR Vbeta segments and 13 reverse primers for TCR Jbeta segments was used. A multiplex PCR assay on genomic DNA amplified the CDR3 region of rearranged TCR beta genes. On the Illumina HiSeq System, the amplified TCR beta libraries were sequenced as 87-base-pair reads. The authors processed their data as follows. A later analysis counted tens of millions of unique TCR beta chains across the 666 repertoires, and around 12 million of these chains were shared by at least two donors. To remove PCR and sequencing errors, raw reads were error-corrected and collapsed into unique sequences using a nearest-neighbor algorithm that merged closely related sequences. Alignment of CDR3 sequences to IMGT reference sequences was used to assign V, D and J gene segments. For a sequence to be retained, a match of at least six nucleotides to both a V gene segment and a J gene segment was required. Rearrangements were called productive when the CDR3 lacked stop codons and stayed in frame with V and J; all others were non-productive. Following IMGT convention, CDR3 was defined as the stretch from the second conserved V-encoded cysteine up to the conserved J-encoded phenylalanine. In an earlier analysis of more than 550 of the donors, sequences lacking an unambiguous match to a single V gene segment were excluded. An earlier analysis of 587 of the donors classified V segments as functional when productive rearrangements were above 56.7% and as segregating when the standard deviation between donors was above 5%. A statistical classification framework was built for diagnosing cytomegalovirus status from the catalog of TCR beta chain sequences. V and J gene assignment, in a later analysis, came from comparing TCR nucleotide sequences with IMGT/GENE-DB human TR gene sequences. The TCRdist pipeline was used in a later analysis to assign CDR3 sequences and most-parsimonious VDJ recombination scenarios. In a later analysis, every TCR beta chain was defined by the combination of its CDR3 amino acid sequence and its V-gene family, and reads without a unique V-gene family were dropped. In a later analysis, around 600 highly shared, low-generation-probability nucleotide sequences were removed to address suspected cross-contamination and a sequencing artifact. A later analysis calculated a clonal expansion index for each public chain from normalized within-repertoire ranks of inferred template counts. A later analysis computed generation probabilities with a VDJ recombination model fitted to out-of-frame rearrangements, and checked the results against IGoR. In a later analysis, TCR-TCR, TCR-HLA and TCR-CMV co-occurrence was scored with hypergeometric tests, and a repertoire-size bias correction was applied to TCR pairs. In a later analysis, false discovery rates were estimated by permuting HLA or CMV assignments 20 times. In a later analysis, co-occurring TCRs were grouped using DBSCAN, with TCRdist sequence similarity added in when clustering inside HLA-allele-positive subsets. Co-occurrence clustering excluded repertoires with fewer than 30,000 or more than 120,000 public chains, plus five with anomalous nucleotide sharing. Entries here come from immuneACCESS through TCRdb and include only in-frame sequences with V and J called. Some clones fail to appear in such tables; in the studies checked, an unresolved V gene covers under half of the shortfall, and the cause of the remainder is unknown. That table gives V, J and clone size, and the DNA gave D and trimming. Present in this sample are fewer than 75,000 clones, about 75% of which were seen just once. Under 15% of the sample comes from the top ten.

The source of this sequence is a man between 65 and 85 years old in good health and CMV-seronegative. Sequencing input: PBMCs. The V and J genes are TRBV5-1 and TRBJ2-4; TRBD2 is possibly the D segment (5 matching bases). The nucleotides are TGCGCCAGCAGCTTGACGGGGTCTGATCCAATAAACATTCAGTACTTC. Its translation reads: CASSLTGSDPINIQYF.